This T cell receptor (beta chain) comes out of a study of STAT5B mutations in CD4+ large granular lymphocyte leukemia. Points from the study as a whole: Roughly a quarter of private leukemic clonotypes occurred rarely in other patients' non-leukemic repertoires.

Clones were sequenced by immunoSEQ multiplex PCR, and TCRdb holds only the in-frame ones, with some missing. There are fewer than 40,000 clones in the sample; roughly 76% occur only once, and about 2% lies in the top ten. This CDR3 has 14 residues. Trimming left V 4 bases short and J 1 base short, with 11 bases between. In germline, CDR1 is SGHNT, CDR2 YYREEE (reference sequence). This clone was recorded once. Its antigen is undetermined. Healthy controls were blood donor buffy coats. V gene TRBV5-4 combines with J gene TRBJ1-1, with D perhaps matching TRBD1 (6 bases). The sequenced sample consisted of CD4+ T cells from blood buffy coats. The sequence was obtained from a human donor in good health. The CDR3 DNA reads TGTGCCAGCAGCATCGACAGGCGGAACACTGAAGCTTTCTTT. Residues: CASSIDRRNTEAFF.